This is a list of T cell receptor beta chains from one sample in a study of blood T cell repertoires in COVID-19. Clones were read by immunoSEQ multiplex PCR, and TCRdb kept only the in-frame ones, dropping some. The sample records 95,000 to 110,000 clones, about 90% being singletons. Sequenced input: peripheral blood. The receptors come from a middle-aged man with active or convalescent COVID-19. The CDR3 runs from the conserved cysteine through the conserved F or W. The order of the fields is clone size, D gene, J gene, V gene, CDR3 DNA, CDR3 protein. D genes are given only for firm matches. Clone size appears in some rows only: once, few, many, or a class for an expanded clone.

size: once
D: -
J: TRBJ1-2
V: TRBV25-1
DNA: TGTGCCAGCAGTGGGGGACCCGCGGGGGGCTACACCTTC
CDR3: CASSGGPAGGYTF

size: -
D: TRBD1
J: TRBJ1-2
V: TRBV12-3/TRBV12-4
DNA: TGTGCCAGCAGAGGGACAGGGAAGGGCTACACCTTC
CDR3: CASRGTGKGYTF

size: -
D: TRBD1
J: TRBJ1-6
V: TRBV30
DNA: TGTGCCTGGACTTCAGGGGGAAATTCACCCCTCCACTTT
CDR3: CAWTSGGNSPLHF

size: -
D: -
J: TRBJ1-2
V: TRBV7-3
DNA: TGTGCCAGCAGCTACAGGGAGAACTATGGCTACACCTTC
CDR3: CASSYRENYGYTF

size: -
D: -
J: TRBJ1-5
V: TRBV5-8
DNA: TGTGCCAGCAGCCTTTTCAGTCAGCCCCAGCATTTT
CDR3: CASSLFSQPQHF

size: -
D: TRBD2
J: TRBJ2-3
V: TRBV27
DNA: TGTGCCAGCAGTTTAGGACTAGCGGGAGCAGATACGCAGTATTTT
CDR3: CASSLGLAGADTQYF

size: -
D: -
J: TRBJ1-3
V: TRBV28
DNA: TGTGCCAGCAGTTTTAGTTCGACAGGAGATCCCTCTTCTGGAAACACCATATATTTT
CDR3: CASSFSSTGDPSSGNTIYF

size: -
D: TRBD2
J: TRBJ2-5
V: TRBV5-1
DNA: TGCGCCAGCAGCTTGGGGGGACTAGCGGTAAGCCAAGAGACCCAGTACTTC
CDR3: CASSLGGLAVSQETQYF

size: -
D: -
J: TRBJ1-2
V: TRBV6-2/TRBV6-3
DNA: TGTGCCAGCAGTTCGGACAGAATTAACTATGGCTACACCTTC
CDR3: CASSSDRINYGYTF

size: -
D: -
J: TRBJ1-1
V: TRBV7-8
DNA: TGTGCCAGCAGCTCACTGACAGAGTTAACAACTGAAGCTTTCTTT
CDR3: CASSSLTELTTEAFF

size: -
D: -
J: TRBJ1-1
V: TRBV7-9
DNA: TGTGCCAGCAGCTCCACAGGGCTGAACACTGAAGCTTTCTTT
CDR3: CASSSTGLNTEAFF

size: -
D: -
J: TRBJ1-1
V: TRBV12-3/TRBV12-4
DNA: TGTGCCAGCCGCCCCACTGGCGGATTACGTGCTTTCTTT
CDR3: CASRPTGGLRAFF

size: -
D: -
J: TRBJ1-5
V: TRBV27
DNA: TGTGCCAGCAGGACTCATGGGGCCAATCAGCCCCAGCATTTT
CDR3: CASRTHGANQPQHF

size: -
D: -
J: TRBJ1-2
V: TRBV5-1
DNA: TGCGCCAGCAGCTTGGATACAGGGTTCGGTGGCTACACCTTC
CDR3: CASSLDTGFGGYTF

size: -
D: -
J: TRBJ2-3
V: TRBV28
DNA: TGTGCCAGCAGTCGAAGACAGGCTAGCACAGATACGCAGTATTTT
CDR3: CASSRRQASTDTQYF

size: medium-sized
D: TRBD1
J: TRBJ2-3
V: TRBV25-1
DNA: TGTGCCAGCGGGGGACAGGGGGCGAGCACAGATACGCAGTATTTT
CDR3: CASGGQGASTDTQYF

size: few
D: -
J: TRBJ1-5
V: TRBV6-1
DNA: TGTGCCAGCAGTGAACTAGGGGACAATCAGCCCCAGCATTTT
CDR3: CASSELGDNQPQHF

size: once
D: TRBD1
J: TRBJ2-2
V: TRBV19
DNA: TGTGCCAGTAGTACCCTCACAGGGGCCGCAGGCACCGGGGAGCTGTTTTTT
CDR3: CASSTLTGAAGTGELFF

size: -
D: TRBD1
J: TRBJ2-7
V: TRBV6-1
DNA: TGTGCCAGCAGTGAAAACAGGGGGCGTGAGCAGTACTTC
CDR3: CASSENRGREQYF

size: once
D: -
J: TRBJ1-3
V: TRBV7-9
DNA: TGTGCCAGCAGCTGGGGCAGCTCTGGAAACACCATATATTTT
CDR3: CASSWGSSGNTIYF

size: few
D: -
J: TRBJ1-2
V: TRBV30
DNA: TGTGCCTGGAGATCTTTGGGCAGGGATAACTATGGCTACACCTTC
CDR3: CAWRSLGRDNYGYTF

size: -
D: -
J: TRBJ1-5
V: TRBV2
DNA: TGTGCCAGCAGACAGGGTTACAGCAATCAGCCCCAGCATTTT
CDR3: CASRQGYSNQPQHF

size: once
D: -
J: TRBJ2-3
V: TRBV2
DNA: TGTGCCAGCAGTGAGCAGGTCCGCACAGATACGCAGTATTTT
CDR3: CASSEQVRTDTQYF

size: -
D: TRBD2
J: TRBJ2-1
V: TRBV27
DNA: TGTGCCAGCAGTTTGGTATCCACCTGGACTAGCGGGAGGGATGAGCAGTTCTTC
CDR3: CASSLVSTWTSGRDEQFF

size: few
D: TRBD1
J: TRBJ2-7
V: TRBV5-6
DNA: TGTGCCAGCAGCTTGTGGGGAGCGGGGACAGGGCCCTACGAGCAGTACTTC
CDR3: CASSLWGAGTGPYEQYF

size: -
D: TRBD2
J: TRBJ2-1
V: TRBV18
DNA: TGTGCCAGCTCACCACAAGGCCCGGGAGGCTCCTACAATGAGCAGTTCTTC
CDR3: CASSPQGPGGSYNEQFF

size: -
D: -
J: TRBJ2-2
V: TRBV5-1
DNA: TGCGCCAGCAGCGCCCAGGGATACACCGGGGAGCTGTTTTTT
CDR3: CASSAQGYTGELFF

size: -
D: TRBD2
J: TRBJ2-1
V: TRBV18
DNA: TGTGCCAGCTCACCACGCGCTAGCGGAAGCTCCTACAATGAGCAGTTCTTC
CDR3: CASSPRASGSSYNEQFF

size: -
D: -
J: TRBJ2-5
V: TRBV7-8
DNA: TGTGCCAGTAGCGGTGGAGCTGGGGAGACCCAGTACTTC
CDR3: CASSGGAGETQYF

size: -
D: -
J: TRBJ1-2
V: TRBV20-1
DNA: TGCAGTGCTAGTCGAACGGGGGACTCTAACTATGGCTACACCTTC
CDR3: CSASRTGDSNYGYTF

size: -
D: TRBD2
J: TRBJ2-1
V: TRBV13
DNA: TGTGCCAGCAGTCGTGGACTAGCGGGATACAATGAGCAGTTCTTC
CDR3: CASSRGLAGYNEQFF

size: once
D: TRBD1
J: TRBJ1-1
V: TRBV6-1
DNA: TGTGCCAGCAGTTCCGACAGGGGCCCGAACACTGAAGCTTTCTTT
CDR3: CASSSDRGPNTEAFF

size: -
D: -
J: TRBJ2-7
V: TRBV6-5
DNA: TGTGCCAGCAGTTATGCCAGGGGAGTCTACGAGCAGTACTTC
CDR3: CASSYARGVYEQYF

size: -
D: -
J: TRBJ1-1
V: TRBV27
DNA: TGTGCCAGCAGTTTAGGAGCCCTGAACACTGAAGCTTTCTTT
CDR3: CASSLGALNTEAFF

size: -
D: TRBD2
J: TRBJ2-7
V: TRBV30
DNA: TGTGCCTGGAGTGCATCGGGGGGCGAGCAGTACTTC
CDR3: CAWSASGGEQYF

size: -
D: TRBD2
J: TRBJ2-5
V: TRBV28
DNA: TGTGCCACTTCTAGCGGTTCCCAAGAGACCCAGTACTTC
CDR3: CATSSGSQETQYF